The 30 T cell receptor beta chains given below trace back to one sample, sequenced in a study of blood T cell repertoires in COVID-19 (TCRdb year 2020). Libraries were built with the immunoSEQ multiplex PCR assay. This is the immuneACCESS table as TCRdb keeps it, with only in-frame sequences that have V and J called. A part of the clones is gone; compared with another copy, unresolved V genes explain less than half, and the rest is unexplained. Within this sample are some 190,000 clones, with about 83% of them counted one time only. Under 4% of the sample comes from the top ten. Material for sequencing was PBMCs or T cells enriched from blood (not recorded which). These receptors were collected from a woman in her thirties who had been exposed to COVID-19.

The CDR3 loop is CASSPLGGDEKLFF. For the CDR3, the DNA is TGCGCCAGCAGCCCGCTAGGGGGAGATGAAAAACTGTTTTTT. The chain is built from TRBV5-1 and TRBJ1-4, with D possibly being TRBD1 (6 bases). Germline CDR1 and CDR2: SGHRS and YFSETQ. The CDR3 is made up of 14 amino acids. The V end was cut by 4 bases, the J end by 6 bases, with 13 bases between.

CDR3 residues: CASSTPPGVGHTEAFF. CDR3 nucleotide sequence: TGTGCCAGCAGCACACCCCCCGGGGTAGGGCATACTGAAGCTTTCTTT. V gene TRBV13 combines with J gene TRBJ1-1; no reliable D call. There are 16 residues in the CDR3. Trimming removed 5 bases at V and 5 bases at J, with 21 bases between. Germline CDR1 PRHDT, CDR2 FYEKMQ (reference sequence).

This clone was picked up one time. The CDR3 bases are TGCGCCAGCAGCCAAGCAAGGGCAGGGGCCTCACCCCTCCACTTT. Protein sequence: CASSQARAGASPLHF. The chain carries TRBV4-3 and TRBJ1-6; D might be TRBD1 (6 bases). From germline, CDR1 is LGHNA and CDR2 YSLEER. This CDR3 comprises 15 residues. V lost 1 base and J lost 10, with 14 bases in between.

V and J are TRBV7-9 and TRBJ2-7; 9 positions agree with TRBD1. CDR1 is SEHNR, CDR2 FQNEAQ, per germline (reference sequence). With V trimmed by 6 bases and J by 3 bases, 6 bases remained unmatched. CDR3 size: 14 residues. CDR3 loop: CASSFTGGNYEQYF. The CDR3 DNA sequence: TGTGCCAGCAGTTTTACAGGGGGCAACTACGAGCAGTACTTC.

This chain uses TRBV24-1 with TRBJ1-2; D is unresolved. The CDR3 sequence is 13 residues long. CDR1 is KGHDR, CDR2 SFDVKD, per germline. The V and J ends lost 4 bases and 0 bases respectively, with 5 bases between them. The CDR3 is CATSEGPNYGYTF. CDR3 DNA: TGTGCCACCAGTGAGGGCCCTAACTATGGCTACACCTTC.

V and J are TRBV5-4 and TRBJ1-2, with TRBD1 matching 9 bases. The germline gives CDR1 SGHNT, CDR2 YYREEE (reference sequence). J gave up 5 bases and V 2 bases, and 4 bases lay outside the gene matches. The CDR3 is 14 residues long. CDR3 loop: CASSLHGQGYGYTF. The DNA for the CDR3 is TGTGCCAGCAGCTTACACGGACAGGGGTATGGCTACACCTTC.

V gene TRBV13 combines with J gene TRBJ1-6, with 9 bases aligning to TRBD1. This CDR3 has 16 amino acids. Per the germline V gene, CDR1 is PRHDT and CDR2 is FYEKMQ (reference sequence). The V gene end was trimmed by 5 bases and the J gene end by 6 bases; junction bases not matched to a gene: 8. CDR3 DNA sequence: TGTGCCAGCAGCCCCCGAGGGACAGGGTTTAATTCACCCCTCCACTTT. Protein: CASSPRGTGFNSPLHF.

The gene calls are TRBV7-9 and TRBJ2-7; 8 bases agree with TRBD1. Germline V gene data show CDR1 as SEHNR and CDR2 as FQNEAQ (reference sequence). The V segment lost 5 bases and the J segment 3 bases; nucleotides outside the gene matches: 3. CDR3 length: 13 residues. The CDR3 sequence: CASSPDRGYEQYF. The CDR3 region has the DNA TGTGCCAGCAGCCCCGACAGGGGCTACGAGCAGTACTTC.

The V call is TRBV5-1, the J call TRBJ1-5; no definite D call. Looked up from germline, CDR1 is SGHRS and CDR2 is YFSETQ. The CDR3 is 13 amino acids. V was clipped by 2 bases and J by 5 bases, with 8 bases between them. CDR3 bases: TGCGCCAGCAGCTTCGACTACGATCAGCCCCAGCATTTT. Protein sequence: CASSFDYDQPQHF.

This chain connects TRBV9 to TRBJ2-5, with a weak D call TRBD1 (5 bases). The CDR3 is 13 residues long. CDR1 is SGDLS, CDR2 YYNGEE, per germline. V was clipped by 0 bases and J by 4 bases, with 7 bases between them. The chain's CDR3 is CASSVADRETQYF. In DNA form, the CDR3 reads TGTGCCAGCAGCGTAGCTGACAGAGAGACCCAGTACTTC. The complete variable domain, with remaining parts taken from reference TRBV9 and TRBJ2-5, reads DSGVTQTPKHLITATGQRVTLRCSPRSGDLSVYWYQQSLDQGLQFLIQYYNGEERAKGNILERFSAQQFPDLHSELNLSSLELGDSALYFCASSVADRETQYFGPGTRLLVL.

This CDR3 reads CASSEITVSQETQYF. The CDR3 nucleotides read TGTGCCAGCAGTGAAATCACAGTCTCCCAAGAGACCCAGTACTTC. The chain uses TRBV2 and TRBJ2-5; D gene uncertain. The germline CDR1 and CDR2 sequences are SNHLY and FYNNEI. This CDR3 has 15 residues. V was cut by 2 bases and J by 1 base, with 11 bases left in between.

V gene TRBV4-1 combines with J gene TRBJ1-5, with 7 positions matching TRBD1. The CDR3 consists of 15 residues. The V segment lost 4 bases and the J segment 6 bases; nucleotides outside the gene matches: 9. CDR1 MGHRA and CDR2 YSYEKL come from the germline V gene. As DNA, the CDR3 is TGCGCCAGCAGCCGAGGACAGGCCCCAGGTCAGCCCCAGCATTTT. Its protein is CASSRGQAPGQPQHF.

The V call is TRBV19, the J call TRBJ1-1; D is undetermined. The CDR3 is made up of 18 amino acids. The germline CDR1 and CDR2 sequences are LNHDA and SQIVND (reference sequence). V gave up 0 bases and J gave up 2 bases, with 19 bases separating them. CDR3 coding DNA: TGTGCCAGTAGTATAGAGGCCTTACCGGGGAGACATAACACTGAAGCTTTCTTT. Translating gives CASSIEALPGRHNTEAFF. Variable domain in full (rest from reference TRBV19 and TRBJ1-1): DGGITQSPKYLFRKEGQNVTLSCEQNLNHDAMYWYRQDPGQGLRLIYYSQIVNDFQKGDIAEGYSVSREKKESFPLTVTSAQKNPTAFYLCASSIEALPGRHNTEAFFGQGTRLTVV.

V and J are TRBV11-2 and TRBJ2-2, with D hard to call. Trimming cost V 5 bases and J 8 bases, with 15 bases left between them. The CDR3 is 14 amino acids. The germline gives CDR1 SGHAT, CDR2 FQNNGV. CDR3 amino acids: CASSPWSSGGELFF. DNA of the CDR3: TGTGCCAGCAGCCCGTGGAGCTCCGGGGGGGAGCTGTTTTTT.

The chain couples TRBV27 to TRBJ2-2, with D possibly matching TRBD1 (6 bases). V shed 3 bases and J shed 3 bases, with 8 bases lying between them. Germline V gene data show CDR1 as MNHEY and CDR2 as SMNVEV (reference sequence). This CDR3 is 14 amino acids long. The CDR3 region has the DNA TGTGCCAGCAGTTTGGACAGATACACCGGGGAGCTGTTTTTT. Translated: CASSLDRYTGELFF.

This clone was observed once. This CDR3 reads CASSQEPGTEAFF. CDR3 DNA: TGTGCCAGCAGCCAAGAGCCGGGCACTGAAGCTTTCTTT. The chain uses TRBV14 and TRBJ1-1; D is ambiguous. The CDR3 covers 13 residues. The V end lost 0 bases, the J end lost 4 bases, and 6 bases lay between the germline ends. CDR1 is SGHDN and CDR2 is FVKESK in the germline V gene.

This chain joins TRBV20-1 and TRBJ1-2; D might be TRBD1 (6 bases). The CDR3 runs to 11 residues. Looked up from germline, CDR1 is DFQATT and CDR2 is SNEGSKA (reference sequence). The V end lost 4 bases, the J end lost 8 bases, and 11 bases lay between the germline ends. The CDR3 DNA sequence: TGCAGTGCTAACAGGGCCCCCGGCTACACCTTC. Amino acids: CSANRAPGYTF.

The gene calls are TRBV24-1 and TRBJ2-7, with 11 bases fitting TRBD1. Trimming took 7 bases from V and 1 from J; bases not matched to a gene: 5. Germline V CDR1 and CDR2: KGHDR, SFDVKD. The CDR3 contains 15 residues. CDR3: CATSPGTGGSYEQYF. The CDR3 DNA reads TGTGCCACCAGCCCCGGGACAGGGGGGTCCTACGAGCAGTACTTC.

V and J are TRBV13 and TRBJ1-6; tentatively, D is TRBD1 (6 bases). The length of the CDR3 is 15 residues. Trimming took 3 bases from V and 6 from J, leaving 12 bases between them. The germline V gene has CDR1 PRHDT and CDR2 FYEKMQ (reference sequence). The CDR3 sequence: CASSFRQDVNSPLHF. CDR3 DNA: TGTGCCAGCAGCTTTCGACAGGACGTTAATTCACCCCTCCACTTT.

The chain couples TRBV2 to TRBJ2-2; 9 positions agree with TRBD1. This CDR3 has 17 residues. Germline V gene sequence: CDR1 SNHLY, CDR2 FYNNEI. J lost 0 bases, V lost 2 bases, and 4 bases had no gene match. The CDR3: CASSEWGDRANTGELFF. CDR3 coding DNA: TGTGCCAGCAGTGAATGGGGGGACAGGGCGAACACCGGGGAGCTGTTTTTT.

In DNA form, the CDR3 reads TGCGCCAGCAGCCAATTCTGGACACAGGGGGCGGCGAACACTGAAGCTTTCTTT. This codes for CASSQFWTQGAANTEAFF. The V gene is TRBV4-1, the J gene TRBJ1-1; 9 bases align to TRBD1. Germline V gives CDR1 MGHRA, CDR2 YSYEKL. V was clipped by 2 bases and J by 1 base; unmatched bases: 11. The CDR3 is 18 residues long.

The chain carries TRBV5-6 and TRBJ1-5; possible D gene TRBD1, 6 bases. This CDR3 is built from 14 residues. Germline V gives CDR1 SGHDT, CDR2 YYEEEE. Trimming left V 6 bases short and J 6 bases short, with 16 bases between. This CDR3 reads CASTRRGGGQPQHF. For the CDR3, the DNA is TGTGCCAGCACCAGACGGGGGGGCGGTCAGCCCCAGCATTTT.

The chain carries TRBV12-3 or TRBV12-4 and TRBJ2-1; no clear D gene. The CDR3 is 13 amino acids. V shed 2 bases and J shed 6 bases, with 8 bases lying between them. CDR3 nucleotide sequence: TGTGCCAGCAGTTTAAATGGGCTCAATGAGCAGTTCTTC. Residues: CASSLNGLNEQFF.

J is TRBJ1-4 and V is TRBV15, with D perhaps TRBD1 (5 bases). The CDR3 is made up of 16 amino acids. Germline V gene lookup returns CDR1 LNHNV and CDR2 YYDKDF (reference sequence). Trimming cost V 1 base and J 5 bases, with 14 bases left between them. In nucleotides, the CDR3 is TGTGCCACCAGCAGAGGTCAAGGGGCGAGAAATGAAAAACTGTTTTTT. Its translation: CATSRGQGARNEKLFF.

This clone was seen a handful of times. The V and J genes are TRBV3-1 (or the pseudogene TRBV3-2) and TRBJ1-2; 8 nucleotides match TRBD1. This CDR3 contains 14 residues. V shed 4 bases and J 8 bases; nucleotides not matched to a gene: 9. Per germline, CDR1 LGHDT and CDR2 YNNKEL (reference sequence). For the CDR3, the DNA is TGTGCCAGCAGCCCATCACAGGGGGGTAGCGGCTACACCTTC. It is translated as CASSPSQGGSGYTF.

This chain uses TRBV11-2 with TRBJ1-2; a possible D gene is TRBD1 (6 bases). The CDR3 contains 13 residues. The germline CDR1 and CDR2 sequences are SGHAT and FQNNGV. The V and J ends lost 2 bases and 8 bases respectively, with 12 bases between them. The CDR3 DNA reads TGTGCCAGCAGCTTAAATCCAGGGGACGGCTACACCTTC. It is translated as CASSLNPGDGYTF.

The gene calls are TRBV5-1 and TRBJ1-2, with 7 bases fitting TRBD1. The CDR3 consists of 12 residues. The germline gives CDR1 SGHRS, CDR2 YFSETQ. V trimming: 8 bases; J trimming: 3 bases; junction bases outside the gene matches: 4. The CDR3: CASMGTDYGYTF. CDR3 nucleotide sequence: TGCGCCAGTATGGGGACAGACTATGGCTACACCTTC.

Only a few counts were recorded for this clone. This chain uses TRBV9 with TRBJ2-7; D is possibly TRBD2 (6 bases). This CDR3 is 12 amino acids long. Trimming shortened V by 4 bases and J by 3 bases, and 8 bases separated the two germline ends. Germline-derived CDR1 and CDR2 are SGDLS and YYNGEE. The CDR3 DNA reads TGTGCCAGCAGCCCCGGGGGCTACGAGCAGTACTTC. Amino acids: CASSPGGYEQYF.

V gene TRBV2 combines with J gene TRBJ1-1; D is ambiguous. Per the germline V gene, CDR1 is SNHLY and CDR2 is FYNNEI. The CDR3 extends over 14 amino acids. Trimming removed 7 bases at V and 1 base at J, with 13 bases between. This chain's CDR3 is CASTPLVGNTEAFF. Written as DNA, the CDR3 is TGTGCCAGCACCCCCCTAGTGGGGAACACTGAAGCTTTCTTT.

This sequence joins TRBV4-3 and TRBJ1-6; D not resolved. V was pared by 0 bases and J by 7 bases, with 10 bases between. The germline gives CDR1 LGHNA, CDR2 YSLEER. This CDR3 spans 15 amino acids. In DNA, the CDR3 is TGCGCCAGCAGCCAAGACGTTGTGAGAAATTCACCCCTCCACTTT. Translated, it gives CASSQDVVRNSPLHF.